This TCR beta chain was obtained from a study of spatial heterogeneity in lung cancer (dated by TCRdb to the late 2010s). For context, the study as a whole: Donors were 72 patients with early-stage, untreated non-small cell lung cancer from the lung TRACERx cohort. At surgery, both alpha and beta chains were TCR-sequenced in some 220 tumor regions, approximately 64 matched nontumor lung samples and over 50 PBMC samples. In non-small cell lung cancer, the study made a quantitative comparison of TCR alpha and beta repertoires among multiple tumor regions, matched nontumor lung and blood. Nonsynonymous mutation counts, determined by whole-exome sequencing of tumor tissue, were related to TCR repertoire features. Follow-up PBMC samples were sequenced whenever available, with the median time to follow-up being approximately two years after resection. In the raw uncorrected reads, each unique combination of TCR and UMI appeared more than ten times on average. Beta-chain transcripts were consistently detected in greater numbers than alpha-chain transcripts, which likely reflects a higher abundance of beta-chain transcripts. Findings and caveats that apply to the study as a whole: Confirming at a functional level the hypothesis that regional TCRs recognize regional mutations was considered to require additional single-cell paired TCR alpha and beta sequencing. Ubiquitous expanded tumor TCRs were detected in blood more often at tumor resection than at routine follow-up. Only 15 or so patients were included in comparisons of baseline and follow-up blood repertoires.

Library construction relied on 5' RACE. The run used a NextSeq 500. In the TCR library protocol, a unique molecular identifier was attached to each TCR cDNA molecule so that PCR and sequencing errors could be corrected. Processing in the source paper ran as follows. TCR identification, UMI-based error correction and CDR3 extraction were all carried out with Decombinator tools. TCRs above a frequency of 2 per 1,000, corresponding to the top 1% of the tumor frequency distribution, were defined as expanded. Renyi diversity was computed with the R vegan package after each repertoire had been subsampled 100 times to 5,000 TCRs. CDR3 similarity networks were constructed using string-kernel similarity of amino acid triplets, with links drawn between CDR3s whose pairwise similarity was above 0.82. The public reads were run again by TCRdb, first through fastp at Q25 and then through MiXCR, and only productive beta chains were kept. All rows with the same CDR3 protein become a single entry with the most common DNA and genes. V and J calls and clone size were set by TCRdb, not the authors. This sample has over 15,000 distinct CDR3 sequences in its table, and 9.2% of those were observed once. The top ten constitute less than 25% of the sample.

This clonotype was recorded many times. Its antigen is unknown. Base quality data are lacking; no much larger clone is found one base away. The time point label, read with the paper, signifies: blood at routine non-recurrence follow-up after resection. Whole RNA extracted from tumor and nontumor lung tissue, or from cryopreserved PBMC samples, was used for TCR sequencing without cell sorting. Only patients for whom sufficient RNA was available from at least two tumor regions were selected for TCR sequencing. The CDR3 sequence holds 14 residues, the cysteine and phenylalanine included. The read is trimmed to its CDR3 DNA, 42 bases read in frame from base 1. Sequences SGDLS (CDR1) and YYNGEE (CDR2) are obtained from the germline V gene. The V end loses 4 bases and the J end loses 2 bases, and a stretch of 9 bases separates them.

The V gene is TRBV9 and the J gene is TRBJ2-2, with the D call perhaps TRBD1 or TRBD2, each one matching 5 bases. Material: PBMCs, obtained at follow-up. This TCR came from a male donor with early-stage non-small cell lung cancer. The DNA sequence follows: TGTGCCAGCAGCTCCCGGGGCAACACCGGGGAGCTGTTTTTT. This yields the protein CASSSRGNTGELFF.